This TCR beta chain was identified in a study of blood T cell repertoires in COVID-19. Across the study: The origin of the acute and convalescent COVID-19 samples was the United States, Italy and Spain. T cells, B-cell-depleted T cells, or PBMCs supplied cDNA or gDNA.

This clone qualifies as medium-sized. Authors' methods: The authors estimated nucleated cell counts from reference gene primer amplification. The repertoire was sequenced with immunoSEQ multiplex PCR; TCRdb's copy has only in-frame clones and lacks some. For V, J and clone size, that table is used; D and trimming come from the DNA. The data hold approximately 34,000 clones, with 80% observed a single time. The TCR originated in a woman aged 70-85 years with acute or convalescent COVID-19. Sequenced input: peripheral blood.

Here the CDR3 DNA reads TGTGCCAGTAGCCCCGATAGCGGGAGCCGCACCGGGGAGCTGTTTTTT. Translating gives CASSPDSGSRTGELFF. The V and J genes are TRBV19 and TRBJ2-2; 9 bases line up with TRBD2. The V gene's germline CDR1 is LNHDA and CDR2 SQIVND (reference sequence). This CDR3 comprises 16 residues. Trimming cost V 6 bases and J 4 bases; bases outside gene matches: 9.